Following are 29 T cell receptor beta chains from one sample sequenced in a study of blood T cell repertoires in COVID-19. Sequencing used immunoSEQ multiplex PCR; TCRdb keeps in-frame clones, though not all of them. The sample lists about 210,000 clones, 88% occurring once. The sample comprised peripheral blood. The receptors come from an older man with acute or convalescent COVID-19.

V is TRBV28 and J is TRBJ1-2, with 8 nucleotides matching TRBD1. The CDR3 has 15 amino acids. J lost 7 bases, V lost 8 bases, and 15 bases had no gene match. CDR1 is MDHEN and CDR2 is SYDVKM in the germline V gene. CDR3 sequence (DNA): TGTGCCAGCCTCAAAGGTCAGGGGGCGGCGGGTGGCTACACCTTC. Translating it yields CASLKGQGAAGGYTF.

The rearrangement uses TRBV30 and TRBJ2-7; D may be TRBD2 (5 bases). V shed 0 bases and J shed 1 base, with 22 bases lying between them. Per germline, CDR1 GTSNPN and CDR2 SVGIG (reference sequence). This CDR3 has 18 residues. The DNA of the CDR3 is TGTGCCTGGAGTGTACCCTTGTTACCATCGGGGAGATCCTACGAGCAGTACTTC. Translating it yields CAWSVPLLPSGRSYEQYF. Combining the CDR3 with reference TRBV30 and TRBJ2-7 gives the whole variable domain SQTIHQWPATLVQPVGSPLSLECTVEGTSNPNLYWYRQAAGRGLQLLFYSVGIGQISSEVPQNLSASRPQDRQFILSSKKLLLSDSGFYLCAWSVPLLPSGRSYEQYFGPGTRLTVT.

V gene TRBV18 combines with J gene TRBJ1-1, with a possible D match to TRBD1 (6 bases). This CDR3 has 14 amino acids. The V and J ends lost 2 bases and 1 base respectively, with 8 bases between them. The germline gives CDR1 KGHSH, CDR2 LQKENI. CDR3 amino acids: CASSPGQSNTEAFF. Here the CDR3 DNA reads TGTGCCAGCTCACCAGGACAGTCGAACACTGAAGCTTTCTTT.

This sequence joins TRBV7-9 and TRBJ2-1; 9 positions match TRBD1. The germline V gene encodes CDR1 SEHNR and CDR2 FQNEAQ (reference sequence). This CDR3 has 16 residues. Unmatched junction bases numbered 7, after V lost 5 bases and J lost 2 bases. The DNA of the CDR3 is TGTGCCAGCAGCGGGCCGGGACAGGGAACCTACAATGAGCAGTTCTTC. Its protein is CASSGPGQGTYNEQFF. Variable domain in full (rest from reference TRBV7-9 and TRBJ2-1): DTGVSQNPRHKITKRGQNVTFRCDPISEHNRLYWYRQTLGQGPEFLTYFQNEAQLEKSRLLSDRFSAERPKGSFSTLEIQRTEQGDSAMYLCASSGPGQGTYNEQFFGPGTRLTVL.

The chain joins TRBV15 to TRBJ1-5; 7 nucleotides match TRBD1. The CDR3 loop spans 12 amino acids. V gave up 9 bases and J gave up 3 bases; unmatched junction bases: 2. CDR1 is LNHNV, CDR2 YYDKDF, per germline (reference sequence). In DNA form, the CDR3 reads TGTGCCACTGGGACAGACAATCAGCCCCAGCATTTT. It translates to CATGTDNQPQHF.

The chain joins TRBV28 to TRBJ1-1; D perhaps matches TRBD1 (6 bases). Per germline, CDR1 MDHEN and CDR2 SYDVKM. The CDR3 length is 13 residues. V gave up 6 bases and J gave up 2 bases, with 10 bases separating them. CDR3 sequence (DNA): TGTGCCAGCAGGCAGGGGATTAACACTGAAGCTTTCTTT. It is translated as CASRQGINTEAFF.

The CDR3 here is CASSLTSEETQYF. CDR3 coding DNA: TGTGCCAGCAGCCTAACTAGCGAAGAGACCCAGTACTTC. The chain joins TRBV3-1 (or the pseudogene TRBV3-2) to TRBJ2-5, with 7 bases lining up with TRBD2. From germline, CDR1 is LGHDT and CDR2 YNNKEL (reference sequence). The CDR3 consists of 13 residues. V was pared by 4 bases and J by 3 bases, with 2 bases of the junction left unmatched.

The rearrangement uses TRBV6-5 and TRBJ2-2; 7 bases map to TRBD2. The CDR3 runs to 15 residues. The junction had 10 bases not matched to a gene; V was cut back by 7 bases and J by 5 bases. Germline V CDR1 and CDR2: MNHEY, SVGAGI. The CDR3 region has the DNA TGTGCCAGCATGGTCCGCGGGAGAGAAACCGGGGAGCTGTTTTTT. Translated, it gives CASMVRGRETGELFF.

The table lists this clone with a count of one. This sample also contains other DNA sequences that code for the same CDR3. The rearrangement joins TRBV7-9 to TRBJ1-2; 7 positions match TRBD1. This CDR3 region has 14 residues. CDR1 and CDR2 (germline): SEHNR, FQNEAQ (reference sequence). V lost 4 bases and J lost 1; bases outside the gene matches: 3. CDR3 protein: CASSSQGGNYGYTF. CDR3 nucleotide sequence: TGTGCCAGCAGCTCCCAGGGGGGTAACTATGGCTACACCTTC.

This chain links TRBV3-1 (or the pseudogene TRBV3-2) with TRBJ2-1, with a tentative D call TRBD2 (6 bases). This CDR3 is built from 15 residues. Germline V gene lookup returns CDR1 LGHDT and CDR2 YNNKEL (reference sequence). Trimming removed 2 bases from V and 3 bases from J, with 11 bases in between. The CDR3 bases are TGTGCCAGCAGCCAACGGGGGAGGAGCTACAATGAGCAGTTCTTC. Protein product: CASSQRGRSYNEQFF.

The V gene is TRBV25-1, the J gene TRBJ1-2, with 11 bases identical to TRBD1. The CDR3 consists of 18 residues. Germline V CDR1 and CDR2: MGHDK, SYGVNS. The V and J ends lost 2 bases and 3 bases, in that order; junction bases with no gene match: 11. The CDR3 reads CASSETPGQGGEHYGYTF. In DNA form, the CDR3 reads TGTGCCAGCAGTGAAACACCGGGACAGGGGGGCGAACACTATGGCTACACCTTC.

As DNA, the CDR3 is TGTGCCAGCAGTTCCCCCGCAGGGGAAAACACTGAAGCTTTCTTT. It encodes CASSSPAGENTEAFF. This chain links TRBV27 with TRBJ1-1; tentative D call: TRBD1 (6 bases). CDR1 is MNHEY, CDR2 SMNVEV, per germline (reference sequence). Trimming removed 4 bases at V and 2 bases at J, with 14 bases between. This CDR3 is built from 15 residues.

The rearrangement uses TRBV5-1 and TRBJ2-7; 13 bases map to TRBD2. The germline V gene has CDR1 SGHRS and CDR2 YFSETQ. CDR3 length: 17 amino acids. J was trimmed by 0 bases and V by 4 bases; bases with no gene match: 7. In DNA, the CDR3 is TGCGCCAGCAGCCCGAGGACTAGCGGGGGAGTCTCCTACGAGCAGTACTTC. It translates to CASSPRTSGGVSYEQYF. Full variable domain (remainder filled in from reference TRBV5-1 and TRBJ2-7): KAGVTQTPRYLIKTRGQQVTLSCSPISGHRSVSWYQQTPGQGLQFLFEYFSETQRNKGNFPGRFSGRQFSNSRSEMNVSTLELGDSALYLCASSPRTSGGVSYEQYFGPGTRLTVT.

The chain combines TRBV27 with TRBJ1-4; 8 bases line up with TRBD1. Unmatched junction bases numbered 7, after V lost 4 bases and J lost 0 bases. Germline loops: CDR1 MNHEY, CDR2 SMNVEV (reference sequence). This CDR3 spans 17 amino acids. CDR3 DNA: TGTGCCAGCAGTTCCGGGACAGGAGGAGCAACTAATGAAAAACTGTTTTTT. Translating gives CASSSGTGGATNEKLFF.

The gene calls are TRBV30 and TRBJ1-6; TRBD1 matches 9 bases. The V and J ends lost 2 bases and 8 bases, in that order; junction bases with no gene match: 1. CDR3 length: 13 residues. Germline V gene data show CDR1 as GTSNPN and CDR2 as SVGIG (reference sequence). CDR3 residues: CAWSTGGDSPLHF. DNA of the CDR3: TGTGCCTGGAGTACAGGGGGCGATTCACCCCTCCACTTT.

The rearrangement links TRBV2 to TRBJ1-3, with 8 nucleotides matching TRBD1. The V segment lost 5 bases and the J segment 0 bases; nucleotides outside the gene matches: 6. The germline CDR1 and CDR2 sequences are SNHLY and FYNNEI. The CDR3 is 16 amino acids. CDR3 nucleotide sequence: TGTGCCAGCAGTAAGGACAGGGCAAGCTCTGGAAACACCATATATTTT. Protein sequence: CASSKDRASSGNTIYF.

The chain recombines TRBV12-3 or TRBV12-4 with TRBJ2-5; 8 bases agree with TRBD1. The CDR3 is made up of 13 amino acids. Losses at the gene ends were 8 bases for V and 2 bases for J; bases not matched to a gene: 4. CDR3 protein: CASGRDRQETQYF. CDR3 nucleotide sequence: TGTGCCAGCGGTCGGGACAGGCAAGAGACCCAGTACTTC.

The chain combines TRBV10-3 with TRBJ1-6; a possible D gene is TRBD1 (6 bases). The V end lost 6 bases, the J end lost 5 bases, and 8 bases lay between the germline ends. Germline V CDR1 and CDR2: ENHRY, SYGVKD. There are 13 residues in the CDR3. In DNA form, the CDR3 reads TGTGCCATCAGGGCAGGGGATAATTCACCCCTCCACTTT. It encodes CAIRAGDNSPLHF.

V is TRBV3-1 (or the pseudogene TRBV3-2) and J is TRBJ1-6, with D maybe TRBD1 (5 bases). This CDR3 is 15 amino acids long. Looked up from germline, CDR1 is LGHDT and CDR2 is YNNKEL (reference sequence). The germline V and J ends were trimmed by 4 bases and 10 bases, with 17 bases remaining between them. For the CDR3, the DNA is TGTGCCAGCAGCCCGAGGGGACTCTCGGGATCACCCCTCCACTTT. As protein: CASSPRGLSGSPLHF.

The chain employs TRBV5-1 and TRBJ2-7; TRBD2 aligns across 11 bases. The germline V gene has CDR1 SGHRS and CDR2 YFSETQ. After removal of 3 bases from V and 7 bases from J, the junction contained 9 bases not matched to a gene. This CDR3 region has 15 residues. The CDR3 region is CASSYRLAGNGEQYF. The CDR3 DNA follows: TGCGCCAGCAGCTACCGACTAGCGGGGAATGGGGAGCAGTACTTC.

The J gene is TRBJ2-7, the V gene TRBV6-5; 7 bases agree with TRBD2. V was pared by 4 bases and J by 7 bases, with 10 bases of the junction left unmatched. Germline V gene lookup returns CDR1 MNHEY and CDR2 SVGAGI. CDR3 length: 14 residues. This CDR3 is CASSSSGIRGEQYF. CDR3 nucleotides: TGTGCCAGCAGTTCCAGCGGGATAAGGGGTGAGCAGTACTTC.

V is TRBV4-1 and J is TRBJ2-3, with unresolved D. V was cut by 5 bases and J by 1 base, with 13 bases left in between. CDR3 length: 15 residues. CDR1 is MGHRA, CDR2 YSYEKL, per germline. In DNA form, the CDR3 reads TGCGCCAGCAGCACCCGACTGGCTGGCACAGATACGCAGTATTTT. Amino acid sequence: CASSTRLAGTDTQYF.

V usage is TRBV5-1 and J usage is TRBJ2-7, with 8 bases identical to TRBD1. The CDR3 runs to 15 residues. V dropped 6 bases and J dropped 4; count of bases not matched to a gene: 12. From germline, CDR1 is SGHRS and CDR2 YFSETQ. CDR3 sequence: CASTIQGVFGYEQYF. DNA of the CDR3: TGCGCCAGCACGATACAGGGGGTATTCGGATACGAGCAGTACTTC.

This clone was detected once. The V call is TRBV11-3, the J call TRBJ2-7, with D perhaps TRBD1 (5 bases). Trimming stripped 3 bases from V and 2 bases from J, with 17 bases between. Looked up from germline, CDR1 is SGHNT and CDR2 is YENEEA. CDR3 length equals 16 residues. For the CDR3, the DNA is TGTGCCAGCAGCTTGCCCTATGTAGGGGTGACCTACGAGCAGTACTTC. Translating gives CASSLPYVGVTYEQYF.

This rearrangement joins TRBV7-6 to TRBJ1-1; 7 bases line up with TRBD1. The CDR3 is 16 amino acids. From germline, CDR1 is SGHVS and CDR2 FNYEAQ. After removal of 1 base from V and 0 bases from J, the junction contained 5 bases not matched to a gene. The chain's CDR3 is CASSLGQGGMNTEAFF. DNA of the CDR3: TGTGCCAGCAGCTTAGGACAGGGTGGGATGAACACTGAAGCTTTCTTT.

This sequence joins TRBV7-2 and TRBJ2-2; D unresolved. Looked up from germline, CDR1 is SGHTA and CDR2 is FQGNSA. The CDR3 sequence is 13 residues long. V was shortened by 3 bases and J by 6 bases, with 8 bases between the two germline ends. CDR3 amino acids: CASSFRIAGELFF. The CDR3 DNA reads TGTGCCAGCAGCTTCCGTATAGCCGGGGAGCTGTTTTTT.

This chain uses TRBV5-1 with TRBJ1-4, with a tentative D call TRBD1 (5 bases). CDR1 and CDR2 (germline): SGHRS, YFSETQ. CDR3 length: 15 residues. The germline V and J ends were trimmed by 5 bases and 8 bases, with 19 bases remaining between them. CDR3 amino acids: CASSLVGTAGEKLFF. Here the CDR3 DNA reads TGCGCCAGCAGTCTGGTTGGGACGGCGGGGGAAAAACTGTTTTTT.

The chain employs TRBV7-9 and TRBJ2-7; 8 positions agree with TRBD2. Germline V gene sequence: CDR1 SEHNR, CDR2 FQNEAQ (reference sequence). The CDR3 is 15 amino acids. V lost 2 bases to trimming and J lost 6 bases; unmatched junction nucleotides: 9. For the CDR3, the DNA is TGTGCCAGCAGCTTACAAGCGGGAGAACGGCGCGAGCAGTACTTC. It yields the protein CASSLQAGERREQYF.

This CDR3 is CASSPRTGGYEQYF. The CDR3 DNA reads as TGTGCCAGCAGCCCCCGGACAGGGGGCTACGAGCAGTACTTC. The chain joins TRBV3-1 (or the pseudogene TRBV3-2) to TRBJ2-7; 10 bases align to TRBD1. This CDR3 spans 14 amino acids. From germline, CDR1 is LGHDT and CDR2 YNNKEL (reference sequence). After removal of 4 bases from V and 3 bases from J, the junction contained 3 bases not matched to a gene.